The following is a T cell receptor (beta chain) sequence with its context. The target antigen is unknown. The data stem from a study of CD8+CD57+ T cells in acquired aplastic anemia. As for the study in general: Each DNA sample taken from sorted CD4+ and CD8+ cells came to about 3.2 ug on average. Study-wide results and caveats: Significant differences in CD8+ Simpson's diversity were not observed between patients and controls. Shared by patients and controls, 25 to 30 CD8+ CDR3s were abundant in patients.

The CDR3 loop spans 13 amino acids. Trimming stripped 4 bases from V and 8 bases from J, with 11 bases between. Germline CDR1 reads SGHTA; CDR2 reads FQGNSA. For sequencing, patients were chosen who had shown expansion of CD8+CD57+ cells by flow cytometry. Patients had undergone no therapy by the time their blood was sampled. Genomic DNA served as template for TCR beta VDJ and CDR3 profiling. TCRdb ran MiXCR on the reads and lists one entry per CDR3 protein. There are roughly 200,000 distinct CDR3 sequences in the sample; about 62% occur only once, and roughly 50% lies in the top ten. This TCR was sampled from a human donor with aplastic anemia. The chain is built from TRBV7-2 and TRBJ2-2; D unresolved. Material: sorted CD4+, CD8+, or CD8+CD57+ T cells (not recorded which) from PBMCs. The CDR3 DNA reads as TGTGCCAGCAGCTGGATTGACCGGGGGGAGCTGTTTTTT. Its protein product is CASSWIDRGELFF.